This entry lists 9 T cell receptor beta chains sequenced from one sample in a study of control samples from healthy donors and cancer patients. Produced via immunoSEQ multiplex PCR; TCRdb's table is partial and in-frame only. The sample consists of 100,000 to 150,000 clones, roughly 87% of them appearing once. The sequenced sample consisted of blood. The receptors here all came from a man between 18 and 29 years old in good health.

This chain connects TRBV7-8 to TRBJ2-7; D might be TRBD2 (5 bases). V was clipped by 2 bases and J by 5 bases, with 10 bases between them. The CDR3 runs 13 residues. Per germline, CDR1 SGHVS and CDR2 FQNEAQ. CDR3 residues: CASSLNLANEQYF. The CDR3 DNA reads TGTGCCAGCAGCTTAAACCTAGCTAACGAGCAGTACTTC.

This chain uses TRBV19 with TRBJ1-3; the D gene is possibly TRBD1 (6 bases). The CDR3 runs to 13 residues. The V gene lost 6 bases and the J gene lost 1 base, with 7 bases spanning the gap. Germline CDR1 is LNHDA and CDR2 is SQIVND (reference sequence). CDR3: CASRTGSGNTIYF. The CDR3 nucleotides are TGTGCCAGTAGAACAGGGTCTGGAAACACCATATATTTT.

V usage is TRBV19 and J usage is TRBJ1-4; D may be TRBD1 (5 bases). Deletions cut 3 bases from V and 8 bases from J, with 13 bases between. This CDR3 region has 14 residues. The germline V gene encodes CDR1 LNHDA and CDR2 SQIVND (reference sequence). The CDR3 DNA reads TGTGCCAGTAGTATGGTGGGGGGTCGCGAAAAACTGTTTTTT. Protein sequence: CASSMVGGREKLFF.

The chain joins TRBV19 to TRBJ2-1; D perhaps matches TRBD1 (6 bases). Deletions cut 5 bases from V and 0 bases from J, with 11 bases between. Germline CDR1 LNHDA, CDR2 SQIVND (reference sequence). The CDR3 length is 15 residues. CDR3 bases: TGTGCCAGTAGTGTGACAGGTGTCTCCTACAATGAGCAGTTCTTC. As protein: CASSVTGVSYNEQFF.

CDR3 sequence: CASSPGGQDTEAFF. The CDR3 coding sequence is TGTGCCAGCAGCCCAGGGGGGCAAGACACTGAAGCTTTCTTT. The chain recombines TRBV7-3 with TRBJ1-1; 7 bases are a match to TRBD1. The germline V gene encodes CDR1 SGHTA and CDR2 FQGTGA. This CDR3 region has 14 residues. Germline trimming cut 5 bases from V and 3 bases from J; bases unmatched to any gene: 6.

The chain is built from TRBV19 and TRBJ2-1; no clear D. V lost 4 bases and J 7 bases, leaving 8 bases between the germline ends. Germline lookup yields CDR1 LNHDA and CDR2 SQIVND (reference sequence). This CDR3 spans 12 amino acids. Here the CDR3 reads CASSSRWNEQFF. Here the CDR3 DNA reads TGTGCCAGTAGTAGTCGTTGGAATGAGCAGTTCTTC.

The DNA of the CDR3 is TGTGCCAGCAGTGCGACAGGGGTGGTTTCTGGAAACACCATATATTTT. As protein: CASSATGVVSGNTIYF. The chain couples TRBV6-1 to TRBJ1-3; 8 bases align to TRBD1. CDR1 is MNHNS, CDR2 SASEGT, per germline. V lost 4 bases and J lost 1; bases outside the gene matches: 6. This CDR3 is 16 amino acids long.

As DNA, the CDR3 is TGCGCCAGCAGCAACAAGGGGGAGCAGTACTTC. Translation gives CASSNKGEQYF. The chain links TRBV10-1 to TRBJ2-7, with D possibly TRBD1 on 5 matching bases. Trimming left V 6 bases short and J 7 bases short, with 10 bases between. There are 11 residues in the CDR3. From germline, CDR1 is WNHNN and CDR2 SYGVQD (reference sequence).

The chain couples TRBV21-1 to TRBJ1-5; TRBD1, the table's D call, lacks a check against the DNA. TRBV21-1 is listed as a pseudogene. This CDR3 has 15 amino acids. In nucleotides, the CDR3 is TGTGCCAGCAGCAAAGCGGGCAGAATCAATCAGCCCCAGCATTTT. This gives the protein CASSKAGRINQPQHF.